The 13 T cell receptor beta chains presented below share a single source sample, sequenced in a study of CD8 T cells in ankylosing spondylitis. TCRdb re-called the 5' RACE reads through MiXCR, storing one row per CDR3 protein. The table includes a few hundred thousand distinct CDR3 sequences, 20% detected once. What was sequenced was blood, either unsorted or a sorted T cell fraction (not recorded which). The receptors shown here come from a male donor with ankylosing spondylitis or in good health (not recorded which).

V is TRBV12-3 or TRBV12-4 and J is TRBJ2-4; 7 bases match TRBD1. The CDR3 sequence is 13 residues long. V was pared by 3 bases and J by 13 bases, with 9 bases of the junction left unmatched. As DNA, the CDR3 is TGTGCCAGCAGTTTGGGGGAACAGGGGATCCAGTACTTC. Residues: CASSLGEQGIQYF.

This sequence joins TRBV11-2 and TRBJ1-2, with D possibly matching TRBD1 (5 bases). The germline V and J ends were trimmed by 0 bases and 10 bases, with 18 bases remaining between them. The germline gives CDR1 SGHAT, CDR2 FQNNGV. This CDR3 is 15 amino acids long. The CDR3 sequence: CASSLDWGLTGAYTF. The CDR3 DNA sequence: TGTGCCAGCAGCTTAGACTGGGGACTCACGGGTGCCTACACCTTC. The variable domain in full, completed from reference TRBV11-2 and TRBJ1-2, reads EAGVAQSPRYKIIEKRQSVAFWCNPISGHATLYWYQQILGQGPKLLIQFQNNGVVDDSQLPKDRFSAERLKGVDSTLKIQPAKLEDSAVYLCASSLDWGLTGAYTFGSGTRLTVV.

The rearrangement joins TRBV10-1 to TRBJ2-1; 8 positions match TRBD2. In germline, CDR1 is WNHNN, CDR2 SYGVQD (reference sequence). The CDR3 runs to 17 residues. V gave up 4 bases and J gave up 7 bases; unmatched junction bases: 15. For the CDR3, the DNA is TGCGCCAGCAGTGGACGGGGGGCCGGGAGGGCCCGTAATGAGCAGTTCTTC. It specifies CASSGRGAGRARNEQFF.

This sequence joins TRBV11-2 and TRBJ2-1; no reliable D call. V gave up 2 bases and J gave up 10 bases, with 15 bases separating them. Germline CDR1 is SGHAT and CDR2 is FQNNGV. The CDR3 extends over 14 amino acids. The CDR3 sequence: CASSLSARVDEQFF. The CDR3 nucleotides read TGTGCCAGCAGCTTATCGGCTAGAGTGGACGAGCAGTTCTTC.

This chain joins TRBV10-3 and TRBJ2-3; D is unresolved. Per germline, CDR1 ENHRY and CDR2 SYGVKD. Trimming cost V 10 bases and J 0 bases, with 11 bases left between them. The CDR3 runs 13 residues. The DNA for the CDR3 is TGTGCCACGACGGCTTCTAGCACAGATACGCAGTATTTT. It yields the protein CATTASSTDTQYF.

This chain links TRBV20-1 with TRBJ2-2; 13 positions agree with TRBD2. After removal of 4 bases from V and 5 bases from J, the junction contained 7 bases not matched to a gene. In germline, CDR1 is DFQATT, CDR2 SNEGSKA (reference sequence). The CDR3 contains 16 residues. CDR3 DNA: TGCAGTGCTAAAGGACTAGCGGGAGCGGAAACCGGGGAGCTGTTTTTT. Encoded protein: CSAKGLAGAETGELFF.

The CDR3 nucleotides are TGCAGCGTCGCTGGGACTAGCGGACGGACAGATACGCAGTATTTT. Translation gives CSVAGTSGRTDTQYF. V usage is TRBV29-1 and J usage is TRBJ2-3, with 11 bases lining up with TRBD2. Germline-derived CDR1 and CDR2 are SQVTM and ANQGSEA. The CDR3 is 15 residues long. With V trimmed by 6 bases and J by 3 bases, 8 bases remained unmatched.

This clonotype was detected once. This chain joins TRBV10-3 and TRBJ1-1; maybe TRBD1 (5 bases). Trimming stripped 6 bases from V and 1 base from J, with 18 bases between. The CDR3 runs to 16 residues. Germline V gene data show CDR1 as ENHRY and CDR2 as SYGVKD. In DNA form, the CDR3 reads TGTGCCATCAGGGGGGGAGCGGACACCCGGAACACTGAAGCTTTCTTT. Translation gives CAIRGGADTRNTEAFF.

V and J are TRBV20-1 and TRBJ1-4; D remains unclear. V lost 3 bases and J lost 0, with 8 bases in between. CDR1 is DFQATT, CDR2 SNEGSKA, per germline (reference sequence). The CDR3 covers 14 residues. CDR3 sequence reads: CSASTGATNEKLFF. CDR3 in DNA: TGCAGTGCTAGTACGGGAGCAACTAATGAAAAACTGTTTTTT.

This clonotype showed up just a few times. The J gene is TRBJ2-7, the V gene TRBV27; tentatively, D is TRBD2 (6 bases). The germline gives CDR1 MNHEY, CDR2 SMNVEV (reference sequence). This CDR3 spans 14 amino acids. V lost 6 bases and J 0 bases, leaving 12 bases between the germline ends. CDR3 nucleotides: TGTGCCAGCAGCCCGACTAGGTCCTCCTACGAGCAGTACGTC. It yields the protein CASSPTRSSYEQYV.

This clonotype has just a few counts. V gene TRBV20-1 combines with J gene TRBJ2-3; 8 positions agree with TRBD2. The germline V gene has CDR1 DFQATT and CDR2 SNEGSKA (reference sequence). The CDR3 is 15 residues long. V shed 5 bases and J 4 bases; nucleotides not matched to a gene: 11. CDR3 amino acids: CSAPNVVGGADTQYF. In nucleotides, the CDR3 is TGCAGTGCTCCGAACGTCGTCGGGGGGGCAGATACGCAGTATTTT.

The chain recombines TRBV28 with TRBJ1-5; D unresolved. Deletions cut 8 bases from V and 3 bases from J, with 8 bases between. The germline CDR1 and CDR2 sequences are MDHEN and SYDVKM. This CDR3 comprises 12 residues. The CDR3 DNA sequence: TGTGCCAGCCGGACTCTCAATCAGCCCCAGCATTTT. This sequence encodes CASRTLNQPQHF.

This clonotype was observed at least ten times. The chain recombines TRBV29-1 with TRBJ2-2; maybe TRBD2 (6 bases). The CDR3 length is 12 residues. V was clipped by 7 bases and J by 4 bases, with 10 bases between them. Germline V lookup: CDR1 SQVTM, CDR2 ANQGSEA. The CDR3 sequence is CSGRGITGELFF. The DNA for the CDR3 is TGCAGCGGGCGGGGAATCACCGGGGAGCTGTTTTTT.